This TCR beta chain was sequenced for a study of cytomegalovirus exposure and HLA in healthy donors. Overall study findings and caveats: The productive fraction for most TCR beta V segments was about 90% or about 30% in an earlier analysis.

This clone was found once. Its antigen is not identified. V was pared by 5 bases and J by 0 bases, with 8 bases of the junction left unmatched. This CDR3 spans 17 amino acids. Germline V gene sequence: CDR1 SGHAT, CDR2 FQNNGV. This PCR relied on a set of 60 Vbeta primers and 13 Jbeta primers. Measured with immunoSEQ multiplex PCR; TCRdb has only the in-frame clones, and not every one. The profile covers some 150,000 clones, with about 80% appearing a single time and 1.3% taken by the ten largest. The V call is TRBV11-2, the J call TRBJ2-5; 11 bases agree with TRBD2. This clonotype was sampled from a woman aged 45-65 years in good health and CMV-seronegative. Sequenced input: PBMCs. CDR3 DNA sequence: TGTGCCAGCAGCCCTCCGGGACTAGCGGATTACCAAGAGACCCAGTACTTC. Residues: CASSPPGLADYQETQYF.